Listed below are T cell receptor beta chains from one sample, sequenced in a study of T cell responses to AZD1222 COVID-19 vaccine. Profiling relied on immunoSEQ multiplex PCR, and the TCRdb table lists in-frame clones only, not all of them. Of about 56,000 clones in the sample, over 70% were seen once. The input for sequencing was peripheral blood, taken 28 days after the second AZD1222 dose. Source of these receptors: an adult who received the AZD1222 COVID-19 vaccine. CDR3s leave out the opening cysteine and the closing phenylalanine or tryptophan. Each record gives: CDR3 length, V gene, J gene, CDR3 protein.

len: 12
v_gene: TRBV7-2
j_gene: TRBJ1-6
CDR3aa: ASTPTGYNSPLH

len: 11
v_gene: TRBV6-1
j_gene: TRBJ1-6
CDR3aa: ASREGASSPLH

len: 11
v_gene: TRBV28
j_gene: TRBJ1-5
CDR3aa: QSGTGSNQPQH

len: 10
v_gene: TRBV28
j_gene: TRBJ2-3
CDR3aa: ASTSSTDTQY

len: 12
v_gene: TRBV6-5
j_gene: TRBJ2-1
CDR3aa: ASSRLAGGKEQF

len: 13
v_gene: TRBV7-9
j_gene: TRBJ2-2
CDR3aa: ASSLASGSTGELF

len: 12
v_gene: TRBV9
j_gene: TRBJ2-1
CDR3aa: ASSVEQGVYEQF

len: 11
v_gene: TRBV5-6
j_gene: TRBJ1-2
CDR3aa: ASSEGRLYGYT

len: 15
v_gene: TRBV7-8
j_gene: TRBJ2-3
CDR3aa: ASSLGRGTSGSDTQY

len: 12
v_gene: TRBV15
j_gene: TRBJ1-1
CDR3aa: ATSRLGRDTEAF

len: 11
v_gene: TRBV18
j_gene: TRBJ2-5
CDR3aa: ASSQDLQETQY

len: 13
v_gene: TRBV2
j_gene: TRBJ2-2
CDR3aa: ASSGGLAVTGELF

len: 10
v_gene: TRBV19
j_gene: TRBJ1-4
CDR3aa: ASGDRSEKLF

len: 13
v_gene: TRBV5-1
j_gene: TRBJ1-6
CDR3aa: ASSLTGGGGPPLH

len: 13
v_gene: TRBV9
j_gene: TRBJ1-6
CDR3aa: ASSVAGQGYSPLH

len: 12
v_gene: TRBV19
j_gene: TRBJ2-2
CDR3aa: ASSKAGKTGELF

len: 15
v_gene: TRBV4-1
j_gene: TRBJ1-1
CDR3aa: ASSQGPFGGAGREAF

len: 13
v_gene: TRBV10-3
j_gene: TRBJ1-6
CDR3aa: AISDSGQGNSPLH

len: 12
v_gene: TRBV6-6
j_gene: TRBJ2-7
CDR3aa: ASSSRTASYEQY

len: 12
v_gene: TRBV15
j_gene: TRBJ1-6
CDR3aa: ATSREAEFSPLH

len: 13
v_gene: TRBV6-5
j_gene: TRBJ1-6
CDR3aa: ASSYGSPYNSPLH

len: 11
v_gene: TRBV7-3
j_gene: TRBJ1-1
CDR3aa: ASSKTGLTEAF

len: 12
v_gene: TRBV30
j_gene: TRBJ2-7
CDR3aa: AWSFGGSRYEQY

len: 12
v_gene: TRBV30
j_gene: TRBJ2-3
CDR3aa: AWRYAGGTDTQY

len: 11
v_gene: TRBV5-1
j_gene: TRBJ1-2
CDR3aa: ASSFVTVERYT

len: 11
v_gene: TRBV29-1
j_gene: TRBJ2-7
CDR3aa: SVGTSPSYEQY

len: 13
v_gene: TRBV7-3
j_gene: TRBJ1-1
CDR3aa: ASSPSGQMNTEAF

len: 13
v_gene: TRBV5-5
j_gene: TRBJ2-5
CDR3aa: ASSFTPGQQETQY

len: 15
v_gene: TRBV19
j_gene: TRBJ2-6
CDR3aa: ASSSGQPSSGANVLT

len: 16
v_gene: TRBV4-2
j_gene: TRBJ1-6
CDR3aa: ASSQRTGGSSYNSPLH

len: 12
v_gene: TRBV19
j_gene: TRBJ2-1
CDR3aa: ASNLDSSYNEQF

len: 15
v_gene: TRBV28
j_gene: TRBJ2-6
CDR3aa: ASSTRQGAAGANVLT

len: 14
v_gene: TRBV19
j_gene: TRBJ2-1
CDR3aa: ASSIASSRFSNEQF

len: 10
v_gene: TRBV30
j_gene: TRBJ1-2
CDR3aa: AWSAAVGGYT

len: 13
v_gene: TRBV12-5
j_gene: TRBJ1-3
CDR3aa: ASGQGPLPGNTIY

len: 12
v_gene: TRBV7-2
j_gene: TRBJ1-2
CDR3aa: ASRESRASGGYT

len: 12
v_gene: TRBV5-8
j_gene: TRBJ1-5
CDR3aa: ASRGTGGNQPQH

len: 14
v_gene: TRBV4-1
j_gene: TRBJ1-3
CDR3aa: ASSQEDSYSGNTIY

len: 13
v_gene: TRBV14
j_gene: TRBJ2-3
CDR3aa: ASSRTSPYTDTQY

len: 11
v_gene: TRBV12-3/TRBV12-4
j_gene: TRBJ1-1
CDR3aa: ASINDRGAEAF

len: 11
v_gene: TRBV9
j_gene: TRBJ1-1
CDR3aa: ASSETVNTEAF

len: 12
v_gene: TRBV7-2
j_gene: TRBJ2-5
CDR3aa: ASSHAWNQETQY

len: 13
v_gene: TRBV2
j_gene: TRBJ1-1
CDR3aa: ASSETWAENTEAF

len: 12
v_gene: TRBV6-5
j_gene: TRBJ2-5
CDR3aa: ASKGQGAIETQY

len: 11
v_gene: TRBV6-5
j_gene: TRBJ1-1
CDR3aa: ASSYFPTDRAF

len: 12
v_gene: TRBV5-4
j_gene: TRBJ2-5
CDR3aa: ASTQREGRETQY

len: 13
v_gene: TRBV3-1/TRBV3-2
j_gene: TRBJ1-1
CDR3aa: ASSQSGAGGREAF

len: 13
v_gene: TRBV21-1
j_gene: TRBJ2-1
CDR3aa: ASSKGGRERNEQF

len: 14
v_gene: TRBV5-1
j_gene: TRBJ1-2
CDR3aa: ASSFSGTGDDYGYT

len: 10
v_gene: TRBV13
j_gene: TRBJ1-2
CDR3aa: ASSVGYYGYT

len: 12
v_gene: TRBV7-9
j_gene: TRBJ1-1
CDR3aa: ASSSQTGNTEAF

len: 12
v_gene: TRBV5-5
j_gene: TRBJ2-3
CDR3aa: ASSVGQGTDTQY

len: 11
v_gene: TRBV19
j_gene: TRBJ2-5
CDR3aa: ASSIAFQETQY

len: 15
v_gene: TRBV4-1
j_gene: TRBJ2-1
CDR3aa: ASSQAPSSSTYNEQF

len: 12
v_gene: TRBV6-5
j_gene: TRBJ2-1
CDR3aa: ASRASQSYNEQF